This T cell receptor beta chain was identified in a study of breast tumors, draining lymph nodes, adjacent tissues. Study results and limitations: Compared with basal-like, luminal-like tumors shared significantly more repertoire with nontumor tissue. Compared with lymph nodes, tumors were less diverse; compared with nontumor tissue, more. Most tumor T cells seemingly derive from lymph node, then expand in tumor.

Each CDR3 protein gets one entry after TCRdb re-called the multiplex PCR reads with MiXCR. The data hold some 97,000 distinct CDR3 sequences, with over 20% observed a single time. Breast cancer patients provided tissue from their axillary draining lymph nodes. This clonotype showed up many times. Its target is not known. With 4 bases removed from V and 2 bases from J, the gap between germline ends came to 11 bases. The germline V gene has CDR1 SGHAT and CDR2 FQNNGV. This CDR3 comprises 14 residues. This sequence was found in a female donor with breast cancer. Some clones in this sample may be carry-over from other donors' samples. The chain has TRBV11-2 and TRBJ2-5; D is possibly TRBD2 (5 bases). Sequencing input: axillary lymph node tissue. CDR3 DNA sequence: TGTGCCAGCAGCTCCCCCCCGGGGCAAGAGACCCAGTACTTC. It encodes CASSSPPGQETQYF.